This T cell receptor (beta chain) appears in the sequencing data of a study of prognosis after radiotherapy for stage I lung cancer. Turning to the study itself: SBRT spanned 3 to 5 fractions, reaching a biologically effective dose of at least 100 Gy. Whole-study results and caveats: Patients given stereotactic body radiation therapy showed fewer unique TCR clones afterward, median about 10,000 versus 6,900. Tumor specificity of the expanded TCR clones was not determined.

This CDR3 comprises 14 residues. Germline V gene data show CDR1 as SGHRS and CDR2 as YFSETQ. Genomic DNA served as the source from which two-round multiplex PCR generated TCR beta CDR3 amplicons. It was primers specific to each TRBV and TRBJ gene that first-round PCR used. TCRdb analysed the multiplex PCR reads with MiXCR anew, one entry per CDR3 protein. The data contain fewer than 25,000 distinct CDR3 sequences, around 40% of them seen just once; the ten biggest clones take up approximately 54%. Peripheral blood, in approximately 6-milliliter volumes, was drawn at each of two time points. About this clonotype itself: What it binds is not known.

This chain uses TRBV5-1 with TRBJ2-7; D remains ambiguous. The source material was PBMCs, sampled before or after stereotactic body radiation therapy (not recorded which). This clonotype was sampled from a donor over 45 with non-small cell lung cancer. CDR3 in DNA: TGCTTCAGCAGCTTGGGCTCCCAAATAAGCGAGCAGTACTTC. Translating it yields CFSSLGSQISEQYF.